A single sample is the source of the 9 T cell receptor beta chains below, sequenced in a study of blood T cell repertoires in COVID-19. Here immunoSEQ multiplex PCR was the method, and the copy in TCRdb shows in-frame clones only, minus some. The sample lists roughly 300,000 clones, around 83% occurring once. The specimen sequenced was peripheral blood. Receptor source: a woman in her forties or fifties with acute or convalescent COVID-19.

The chain uses TRBV30 and TRBJ2-1; 7 bases fit TRBD1. The junction had 7 bases not matched to a gene; V was cut back by 5 bases and J by 3 bases. This CDR3 has 14 amino acids. Germline CDR1 and CDR2: GTSNPN and SVGIG (reference sequence). The CDR3: CAWEKGTDYNEQFF. DNA for the CDR3: TGTGCCTGGGAAAAGGGGACAGACTACAATGAGCAGTTCTTC.

The V and J genes are TRBV4-3 and TRBJ2-7, with TRBD2 identical over 11 bases. CDR1 is LGHNA, CDR2 YSLEER, per germline. This CDR3 spans 16 amino acids. The trim removed 6 bases at V and 5 bases at J, leaving 12 bases unmatched. The CDR3 reads CASRQKLAGENHEQYF. CDR3 DNA: TGCGCCAGCAGGCAAAAACTAGCGGGAGAGAACCACGAGCAGTACTTC.

This clone was picked up a small number of times. V is TRBV11-2 and J is TRBJ2-7; TRBD2 matches 7 bases. CDR1 and CDR2 from the germline V gene are SGHAT and FQNNGV. The CDR3 is made up of 15 amino acids. J was trimmed by 1 base and V by 3 bases; bases with no gene match: 6. This CDR3 reads CASSFGGRMSYEQYF. Written as DNA, the CDR3 is TGTGCCAGCAGCTTTGGCGGGAGAATGTCCTACGAGCAGTACTTC.

This chain connects TRBV7-8 to TRBJ2-2, with D maybe TRBD1 (6 bases). The germline CDR1 and CDR2 sequences are SGHVS and FQNEAQ. V was pared by 6 bases and J by 6 bases, with 14 bases between. The CDR3 spans 14 residues. The CDR3 loop reads CASRFSTGSGELFF. Here the CDR3 DNA reads TGTGCCAGCAGATTTTCTACAGGGTCCGGGGAGCTGTTTTTT.

The rearrangement links TRBV25-1 to TRBJ1-3; 8 bases agree with TRBD1. CDR3 length equals 15 residues. Trimming at V came to 3 bases and at J to 7 bases, leaving 8 bases not matched to a gene. Germline CDR1 reads MGHDK; CDR2 reads SYGVNS. The chain's CDR3 is CASSDPTGVRNTIYF. Written as DNA, the CDR3 is TGTGCCAGCAGTGACCCGACAGGGGTAAGGAACACCATATATTTT. The complete variable domain, with remaining parts taken from reference TRBV25-1 and TRBJ1-3, reads EADIYQTPRYLVIGTGKKITLECSQTMGHDKMYWYQQDPGMELHLIHYSYGVNSTEKGDLSSESTVSRIRTEHFPLTLESARPSHTSQYLCASSDPTGVRNTIYFGEGSWLTVV.

V is TRBV5-1 and J is TRBJ1-2; the D gene is possibly TRBD1 (5 bases). V lost 6 bases to trimming and J lost 8 bases, with 20 bases between them. There are 14 residues in the CDR3. Germline V gene lookup returns CDR1 SGHRS and CDR2 YFSETQ. DNA for the CDR3: TGCGCCAGCAAGACGAATTCAGGGCTGTGGGGCTACACCTTC. Protein product: CASKTNSGLWGYTF. The full variable domain, completed using reference TRBV5-1 and TRBJ1-2, is KAGVTQTPRYLIKTRGQQVTLSCSPISGHRSVSWYQQTPGQGLQFLFEYFSETQRNKGNFPGRFSGRQFSNSRSEMNVSTLELGDSALYLCASKTNSGLWGYTFGSGTRLTVV.

This chain connects TRBV5-4 to TRBJ2-3; D is uncertain. CDR3 length: 13 residues. V lost 4 bases and J lost 0, with 6 bases in between. Germline V lookup: CDR1 SGHNT, CDR2 YYREEE (reference sequence). For the CDR3, the DNA is TGTGCCAGCAGCGAAACTAGCACAGATACGCAGTATTTT. It yields the protein CASSETSTDTQYF. Full variable domain (outside the CDR3, taken from reference TRBV5-4 and TRBJ2-3): ETGVTQSPTHLIKTRGQQVTLRCSSQSGHNTVSWYQQALGQGPQFIFQYYREEENGRGNFPPRFSGLQFPNYSSELNVNALELDDSALYLCASSETSTDTQYFGPGTRLTVL.

This chain links TRBV5-6 with TRBJ1-5; TRBD1 matches at 9 bases. The CDR3 length is 15 residues. J was trimmed by 2 bases and V by 4 bases; bases with no gene match: 4. In germline, CDR1 is SGHDT, CDR2 YYEEEE. In DNA, the CDR3 is TGTGCCAGCAGCCTGAGGACAGGGGGCAATCAGCCCCAGCATTTT. This translates into CASSLRTGGNQPQHF.

The chain employs TRBV19 and TRBJ2-1; 11 bases agree with TRBD1. This CDR3 has 15 amino acids. Germline V gene data show CDR1 as LNHDA and CDR2 as SQIVND (reference sequence). The ends lost 3 bases at V and 6 bases at J; junction bases unmatched: 4. The CDR3 nucleotides are TGTGCCAGTAGTATTCAAGGGACAGGGGGCAATGAGCAGTTCTTC. The encoded protein is CASSIQGTGGNEQFF.